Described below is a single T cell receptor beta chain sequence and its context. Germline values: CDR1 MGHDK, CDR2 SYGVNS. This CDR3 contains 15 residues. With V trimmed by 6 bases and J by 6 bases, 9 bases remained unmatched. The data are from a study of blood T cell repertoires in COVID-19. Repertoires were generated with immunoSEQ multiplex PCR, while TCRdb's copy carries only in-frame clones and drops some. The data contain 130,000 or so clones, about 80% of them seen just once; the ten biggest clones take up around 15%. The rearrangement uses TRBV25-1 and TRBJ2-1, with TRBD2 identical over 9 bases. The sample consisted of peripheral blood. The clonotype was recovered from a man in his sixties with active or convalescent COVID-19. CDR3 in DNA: TGTGCCAGCAGCTTTCGGGGGACTAGCCGCAATGAGCAGTTCTTC. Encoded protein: CASSFRGTSRNEQFF.